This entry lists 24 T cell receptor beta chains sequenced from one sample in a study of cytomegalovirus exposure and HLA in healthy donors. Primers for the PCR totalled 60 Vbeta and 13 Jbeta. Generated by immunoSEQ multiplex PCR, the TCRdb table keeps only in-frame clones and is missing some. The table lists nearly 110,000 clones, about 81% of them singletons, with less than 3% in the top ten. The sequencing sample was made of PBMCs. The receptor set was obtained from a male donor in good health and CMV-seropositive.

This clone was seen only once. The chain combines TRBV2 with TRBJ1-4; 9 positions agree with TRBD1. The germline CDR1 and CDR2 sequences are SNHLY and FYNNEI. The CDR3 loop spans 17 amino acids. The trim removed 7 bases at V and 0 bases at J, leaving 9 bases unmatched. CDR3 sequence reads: CASNPGTGISTNEKLFF. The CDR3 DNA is TGTGCCAGCAATCCGGGGACAGGGATATCAACTAATGAAAAACTGTTTTTT.

CDR3 bases: TGTGCCAGCAGCTCCTCCTATAGTCTGTCGGGGGGAAACACCATATATTTT. Translated, it gives CASSSSYSLSGGNTIYF. V is TRBV7-2 and J is TRBJ1-3; D is unclear. The V gene lost 4 bases and the J gene lost 4 bases, with 20 bases spanning the gap. Germline CDR1 reads SGHTA; CDR2 reads FQGNSA. This CDR3 spans 17 amino acids.

The CDR3 here is CASSSRGLAGTRSYNEQFF. DNA for the CDR3: TGTGCCAGCAGTAGTAGGGGACTAGCGGGAACCCGCTCCTACAATGAGCAGTTCTTC. The chain uses TRBV7-9 and TRBJ2-1, with TRBD2 identical over 13 bases. This CDR3 contains 19 residues. Germline CDR1 reads SEHNR; CDR2 reads FQNEAQ (reference sequence). The ends lost 6 bases at V and 0 bases at J; junction bases unmatched: 11.

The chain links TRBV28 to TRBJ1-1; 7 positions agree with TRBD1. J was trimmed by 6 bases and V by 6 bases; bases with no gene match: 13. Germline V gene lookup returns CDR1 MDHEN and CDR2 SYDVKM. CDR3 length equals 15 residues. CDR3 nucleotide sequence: TGTGCCAGCAGCCCCATGACAGGGTCTTACGCTGAAGCTTTCTTT. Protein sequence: CASSPMTGSYAEAFF.

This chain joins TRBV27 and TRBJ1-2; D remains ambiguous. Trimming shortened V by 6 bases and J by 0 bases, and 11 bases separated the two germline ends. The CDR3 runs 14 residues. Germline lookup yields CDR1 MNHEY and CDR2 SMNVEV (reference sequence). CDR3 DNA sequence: TGTGCCAGCAGCCCCTTCGGGGCTAACTATGGCTACACCTTC. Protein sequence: CASSPFGANYGYTF.

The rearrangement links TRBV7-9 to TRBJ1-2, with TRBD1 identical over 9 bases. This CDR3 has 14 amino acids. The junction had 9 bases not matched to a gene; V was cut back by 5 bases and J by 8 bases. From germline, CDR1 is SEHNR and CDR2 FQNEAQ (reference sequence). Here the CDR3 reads CASSPGGQGGGYTF. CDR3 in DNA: TGTGCCAGCAGCCCCGGGGGACAGGGTGGCGGCTACACCTTC.

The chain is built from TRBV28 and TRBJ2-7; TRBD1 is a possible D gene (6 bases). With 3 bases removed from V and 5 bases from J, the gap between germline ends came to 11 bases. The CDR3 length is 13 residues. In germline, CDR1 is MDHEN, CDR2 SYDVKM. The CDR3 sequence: CASSFPGVDEQYF. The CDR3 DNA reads TGTGCCAGCAGTTTCCCAGGGGTGGACGAGCAGTACTTC.

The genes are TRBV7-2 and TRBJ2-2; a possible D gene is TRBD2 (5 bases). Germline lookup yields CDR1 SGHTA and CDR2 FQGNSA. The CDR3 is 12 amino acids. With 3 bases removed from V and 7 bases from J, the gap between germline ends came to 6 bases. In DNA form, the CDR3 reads TGTGCCAGCAGCTTCGGGATCGGGGAGCTGTTTTTT. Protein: CASSFGIGELFF.

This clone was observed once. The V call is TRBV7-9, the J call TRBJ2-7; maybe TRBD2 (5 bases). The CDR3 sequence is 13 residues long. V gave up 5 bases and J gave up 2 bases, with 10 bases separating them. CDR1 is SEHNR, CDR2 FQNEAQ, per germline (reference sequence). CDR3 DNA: TGTGCCAGCAGCCCCTGGCGGGCCTACGAGCAGTACTTC. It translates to CASSPWRAYEQYF. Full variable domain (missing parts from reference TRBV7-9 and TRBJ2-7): DTGVSQNPRHKITKRGQNVTFRCDPISEHNRLYWYRQTLGQGPEFLTYFQNEAQLEKSRLLSDRFSAERPKGSFSTLEIQRTEQGDSAMYLCASSPWRAYEQYFGPGTRLTVT.

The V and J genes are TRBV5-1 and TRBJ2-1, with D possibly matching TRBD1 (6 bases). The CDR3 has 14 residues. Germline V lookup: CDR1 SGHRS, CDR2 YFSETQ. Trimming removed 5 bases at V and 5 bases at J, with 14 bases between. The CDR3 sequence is CASSKGQTNNEQFF. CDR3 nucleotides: TGCGCCAGCAGTAAAGGACAGACCAACAATGAGCAGTTCTTC.

CDR3 loop: CASSWQGAESTGELFF. CDR3 sequence (DNA): TGTGCCAGCAGCTGGCAGGGGGCAGAGAGCACCGGGGAGCTGTTTTTT. The chain recombines TRBV6-6 with TRBJ2-2; 8 bases fit TRBD1. V shed 6 bases, J shed 4 bases, and the junction held 10 bases outside the gene matches. Germline V gene data show CDR1 as MNHNY and CDR2 as SVGAGI (reference sequence). This CDR3 contains 16 residues.

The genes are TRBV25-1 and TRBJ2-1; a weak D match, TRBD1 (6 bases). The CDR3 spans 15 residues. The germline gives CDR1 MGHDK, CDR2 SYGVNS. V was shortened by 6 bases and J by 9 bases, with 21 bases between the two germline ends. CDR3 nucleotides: TGTGCCAGCAGCCCTAGAGGGGGAGTGTGGATTGAGCAGTTCTTC. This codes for CASSPRGGVWIEQFF.

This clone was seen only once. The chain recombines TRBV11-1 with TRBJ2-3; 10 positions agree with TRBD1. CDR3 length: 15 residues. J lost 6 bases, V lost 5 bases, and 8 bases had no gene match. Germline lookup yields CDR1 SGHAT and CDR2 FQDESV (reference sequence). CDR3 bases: TGTGCCAGCAGCCCGAGACAGGGGGCTAAGGATACGCAGTATTTT. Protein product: CASSPRQGAKDTQYF.

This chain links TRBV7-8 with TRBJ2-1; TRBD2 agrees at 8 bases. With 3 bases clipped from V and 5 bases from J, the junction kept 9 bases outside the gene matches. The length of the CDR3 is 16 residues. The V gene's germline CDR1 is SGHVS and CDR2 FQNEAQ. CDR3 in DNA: TGTGCCAGCAGCTTCAGAAGCGGGGGCCAGCACAATGAGCAGTTCTTC. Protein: CASSFRSGGQHNEQFF.

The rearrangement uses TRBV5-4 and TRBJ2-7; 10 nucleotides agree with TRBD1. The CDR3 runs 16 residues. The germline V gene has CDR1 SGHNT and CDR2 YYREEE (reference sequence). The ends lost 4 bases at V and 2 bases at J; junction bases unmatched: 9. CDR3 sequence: CASSPSRTGGAYEQYF. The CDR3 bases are TGTGCCAGCAGCCCTTCCCGGACAGGGGGGGCCTACGAGCAGTACTTC.

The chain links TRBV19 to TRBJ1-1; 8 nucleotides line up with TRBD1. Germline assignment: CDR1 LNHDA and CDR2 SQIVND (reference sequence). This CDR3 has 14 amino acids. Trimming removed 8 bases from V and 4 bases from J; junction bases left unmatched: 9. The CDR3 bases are TGTGCCAGTCTCGCGACAGGGGAGTCCACTGAAGCTTTCTTT. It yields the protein CASLATGESTEAFF.

CDR3 DNA: TGCGCCAGCCTAAGCGGGGGCACAGATACGCAGTATTTT. Amino acid sequence: CASLSGGTDTQYF. The chain couples TRBV5-1 to TRBJ2-3; 7 bases fit TRBD2. This CDR3 is built from 13 residues. The ends lost 7 bases at V and 1 base at J; junction bases unmatched: 3. The germline V gene has CDR1 SGHRS and CDR2 YFSETQ.

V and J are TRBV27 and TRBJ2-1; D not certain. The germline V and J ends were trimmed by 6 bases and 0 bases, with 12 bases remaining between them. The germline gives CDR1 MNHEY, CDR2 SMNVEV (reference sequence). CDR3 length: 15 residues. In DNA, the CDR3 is TGTGCCAGCAGCCTTCTCCTGAGCTCCTACAATGAGCAGTTCTTC. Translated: CASSLLLSSYNEQFF.

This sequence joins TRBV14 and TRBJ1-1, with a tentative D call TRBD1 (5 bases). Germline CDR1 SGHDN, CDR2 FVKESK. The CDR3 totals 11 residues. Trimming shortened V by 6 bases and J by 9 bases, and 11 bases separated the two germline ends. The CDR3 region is CASRKGFQAFF. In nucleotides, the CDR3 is TGTGCCAGCAGAAAGGGGTTTCAAGCTTTCTTT.

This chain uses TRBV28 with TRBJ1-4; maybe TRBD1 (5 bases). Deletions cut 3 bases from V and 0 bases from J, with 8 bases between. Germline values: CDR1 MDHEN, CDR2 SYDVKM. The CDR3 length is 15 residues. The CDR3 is CASSLGGATNEKLFF. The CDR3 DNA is TGTGCCAGCAGTTTGGGGGGGGCAACTAATGAAAAACTGTTTTTT.

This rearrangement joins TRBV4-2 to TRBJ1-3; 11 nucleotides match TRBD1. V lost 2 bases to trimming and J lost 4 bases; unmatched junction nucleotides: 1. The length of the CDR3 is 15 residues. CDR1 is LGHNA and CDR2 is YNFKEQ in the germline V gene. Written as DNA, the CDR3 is TGTGCCAGCAGCCAATGGGACAGGGGGGGAAACACCATATATTTT. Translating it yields CASSQWDRGGNTIYF.

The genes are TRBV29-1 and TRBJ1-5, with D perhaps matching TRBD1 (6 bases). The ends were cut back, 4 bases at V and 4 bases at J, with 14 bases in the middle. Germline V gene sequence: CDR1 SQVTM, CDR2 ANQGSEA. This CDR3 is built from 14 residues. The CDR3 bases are TGCAGCGTTGTCACCGGGACAAATAATCAGCCCCAGCATTTT. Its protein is CSVVTGTNNQPQHF.

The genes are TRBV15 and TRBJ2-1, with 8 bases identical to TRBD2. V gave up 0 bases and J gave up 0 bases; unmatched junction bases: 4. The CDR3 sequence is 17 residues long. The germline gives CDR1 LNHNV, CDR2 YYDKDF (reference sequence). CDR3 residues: CATSRERSGSSYNEQFF. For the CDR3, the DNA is TGTGCCACCAGCAGAGAGCGAAGCGGGAGCTCCTACAATGAGCAGTTCTTC.

The CDR3 spells CASSQDRTSATDTQYF. The CDR3 nucleotides read TGCGCCAGCAGCCAAGATCGGACTAGCGCCACAGATACGCAGTATTTT. The gene calls are TRBV4-3 and TRBJ2-3, with 9 bases lining up with TRBD2. This CDR3 spans 16 amino acids. Trimming took 0 bases from V and 2 from J; bases not matched to a gene: 3. Germline values: CDR1 LGHNA, CDR2 YSLEER.